Listed below are T cell receptor beta chains from one sample, sequenced in a study of Graves' ophthalmopathy and Graves' hyperthyroidism. MiXCR was run by TCRdb on the multiplex PCR reads, yielding one entry per CDR3 protein. Among over 500,000 distinct CDR3 sequences listed, about 20% were seen once. The sequencing input was peripheral blood. The receptors were gathered from a woman aged 18-30 years with stable Graves' hyperthyroidism. Some clones in this sample may be carry-over from other donors' samples. Each CDR3 is given without its conserved first and last residue. Each record gives: CDR3 protein, clone size, J gene, V gene. Clone size is stated in some rows and not others, as once, few, many or a class when expanded.

CDR3aa: SARSRTGHAGYT
abundance: many
j_gene: TRBJ1-2
v_gene: TRBV20-1

CDR3aa: ASSPWAGGQTEAF
abundance: .
j_gene: TRBJ1-1
v_gene: TRBV5-1

CDR3aa: ASSYGQYYGYT
abundance: many
j_gene: TRBJ1-2
v_gene: TRBV27

CDR3aa: ASSLLAATGELF
abundance: many
j_gene: TRBJ2-2
v_gene: TRBV12-3/TRBV12-4

CDR3aa: ASSRPTPAKNIQY
abundance: many
j_gene: TRBJ2-4
v_gene: TRBV11-1

CDR3aa: ASSETFTGGSYEQY
abundance: many
j_gene: TRBJ2-7
v_gene: TRBV25-1

CDR3aa: AWSVGPEAF
abundance: few
j_gene: TRBJ1-1
v_gene: TRBV30

CDR3aa: ASSRGAEETQY
abundance: many
j_gene: TRBJ2-5
v_gene: TRBV7-3

CDR3aa: SVVSGLGANVLT
abundance: many
j_gene: TRBJ2-6
v_gene: TRBV20-1

CDR3aa: SVTSGRFTGELF
abundance: .
j_gene: TRBJ2-2
v_gene: TRBV29-1

CDR3aa: ASTLKGSTGELF
abundance: many
j_gene: TRBJ2-2
v_gene: TRBV2

CDR3aa: SASTDYGYT
abundance: many
j_gene: TRBJ1-2
v_gene: TRBV20-1

CDR3aa: ASSLEAIGSGNQPQH
abundance: many
j_gene: TRBJ1-5
v_gene: TRBV7-3

CDR3aa: ASSSNGMNTEAF
abundance: many
j_gene: TRBJ1-1
v_gene: TRBV5-1

CDR3aa: SVEDPGRGNTGELF
abundance: many
j_gene: TRBJ2-2
v_gene: TRBV29-1

CDR3aa: ASSEGGGADTQY
abundance: once
j_gene: TRBJ2-3
v_gene: TRBV6-1

CDR3aa: ASRNDRGARHGYT
abundance: many
j_gene: TRBJ1-2
v_gene: TRBV12-3/TRBV12-4

CDR3aa: ASSQVGQGGSPLH
abundance: few
j_gene: TRBJ1-6
v_gene: TRBV3-1

CDR3aa: SASPGLANQPQH
abundance: .
j_gene: TRBJ1-5
v_gene: TRBV20-1

CDR3aa: ASSTRNFLSNQPQH
abundance: .
j_gene: TRBJ1-5
v_gene: TRBV11-1

CDR3aa: ASSYPTGDQPQH
abundance: many
j_gene: TRBJ1-5
v_gene: TRBV6-5

CDR3aa: ASSYSSGGPGTQY
abundance: .
j_gene: TRBJ2-5
v_gene: TRBV6-5

CDR3aa: ASSFRDILAGANVLT
abundance: many
j_gene: TRBJ2-6
v_gene: TRBV5-6

CDR3aa: ATRFGMRNQPQH
abundance: few
j_gene: TRBJ1-5
v_gene: TRBV24-1

CDR3aa: ATQLKGDANYGYT
abundance: many
j_gene: TRBJ1-2
v_gene: TRBV7-9

CDR3aa: ASSLELAGGSSYEQY
abundance: .
j_gene: TRBJ2-7
v_gene: TRBV28

CDR3aa: ASGFPPAGSYGYT
abundance: many
j_gene: TRBJ1-2
v_gene: TRBV12-5

CDR3aa: ASRRGSGQPQH
abundance: .
j_gene: TRBJ1-5
v_gene: TRBV6-4

CDR3aa: ASSQSLGGEETQY
abundance: .
j_gene: .
v_gene: TRBV11-2